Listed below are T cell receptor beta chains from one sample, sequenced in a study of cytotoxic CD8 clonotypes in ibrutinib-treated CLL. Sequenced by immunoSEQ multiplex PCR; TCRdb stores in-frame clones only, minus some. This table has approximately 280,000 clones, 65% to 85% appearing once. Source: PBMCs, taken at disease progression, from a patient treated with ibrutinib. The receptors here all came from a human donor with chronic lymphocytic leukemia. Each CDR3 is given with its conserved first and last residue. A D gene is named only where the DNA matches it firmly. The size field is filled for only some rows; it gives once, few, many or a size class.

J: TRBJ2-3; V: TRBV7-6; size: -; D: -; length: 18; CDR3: CASSPRLIGGVGADTQYF; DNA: TGTGCCAGCAGCCCCCGGCTCATAGGGGGAGTTGGCGCAGATACGCAGTATTTT
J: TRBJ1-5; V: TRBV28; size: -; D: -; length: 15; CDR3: CASSLFGGRNQPQHF; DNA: TGTGCCAGCAGTTTATTTGGGGGCCGCAATCAGCCCCAGCATTTT
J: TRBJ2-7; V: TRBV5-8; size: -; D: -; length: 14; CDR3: CASSLEWESGEQYF; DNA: TGTGCCAGCAGCTTGGAATGGGAGTCGGGGGAGCAGTACTTC
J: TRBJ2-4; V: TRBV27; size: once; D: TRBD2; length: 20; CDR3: CASSLTTRRYTGRGENIQYF; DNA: TGTGCCAGCAGTTTGACCACACGACGTTATACCGGGAGGGGGGAAAACATTCAGTACTTC
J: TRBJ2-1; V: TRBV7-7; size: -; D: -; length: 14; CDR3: CASSLVGNRDEQFF; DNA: TGTGCCAGCAGCTTAGTTGGGAATAGGGATGAGCAGTTCTTC
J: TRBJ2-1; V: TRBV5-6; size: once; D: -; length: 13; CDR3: CASSSVGIGSQFF; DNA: TGTGCCAGCAGCTCCGTGGGGATCGGGTCGCAGTTCTTC
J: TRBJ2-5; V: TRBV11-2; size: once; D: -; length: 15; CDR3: CASSSGTGGGETQYF; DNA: TGTGCCAGCAGCTCAGGCACGGGGGGCGGGGAGACCCAGTACTTC
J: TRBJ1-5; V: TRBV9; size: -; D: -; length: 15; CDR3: CASSVGAHSNQPQHF; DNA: TGTGCCAGCAGCGTAGGGGCACATAGCAATCAGCCCCAGCATTTT
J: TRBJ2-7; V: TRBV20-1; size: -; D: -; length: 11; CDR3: CSAQGGYEQYF; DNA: TGCAGTGCTCAGGGAGGCTACGAGCAGTACTTC
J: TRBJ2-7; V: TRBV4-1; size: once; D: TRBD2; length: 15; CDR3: CASSQPTSGGLEQYF; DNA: TGCGCCAGCAGCCAACCGACTAGCGGGGGGCTCGAGCAGTACTTC
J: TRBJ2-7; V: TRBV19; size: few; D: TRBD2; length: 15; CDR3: CASSTLAGASYEQYF; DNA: TGTGCCAGTAGTACACTAGCGGGAGCCAGCTACGAGCAGTACTTC
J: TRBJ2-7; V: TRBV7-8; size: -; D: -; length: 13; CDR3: CASSLDRSYEQYF; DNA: TGTGCCAGCAGCTTAGACAGATCCTACGAGCAGTACTTC
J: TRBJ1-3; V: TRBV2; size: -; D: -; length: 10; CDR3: CASQGNTIYF; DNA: TGTGCCAGCCAGGGAAACACCATATATTTT
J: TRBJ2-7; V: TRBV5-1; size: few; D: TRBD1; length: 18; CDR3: CASSLGGLQGAPSYEQYF; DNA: TGCGCCAGCAGCTTGGGCGGCCTACAGGGGGCACCGAGCTACGAGCAGTACTTC
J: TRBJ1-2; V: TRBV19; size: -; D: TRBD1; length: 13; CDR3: CASMGQGSYGYTF; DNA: TGTGCCAGTATGGGACAGGGCTCCTATGGCTACACCTTC
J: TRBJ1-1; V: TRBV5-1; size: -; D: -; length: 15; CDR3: CASSLDGRVNTEAFF; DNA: TGCGCCAGCAGCTTGGACGGACGGGTAAACACTGAAGCTTTCTTT
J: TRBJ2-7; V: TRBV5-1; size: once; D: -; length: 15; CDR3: CASSPAQGLSYEQYF; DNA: TGCGCCAGCAGCCCGGCGCAGGGGCTCTCCTACGAGCAGTACTTC
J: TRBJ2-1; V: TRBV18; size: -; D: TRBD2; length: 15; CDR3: CASSPGGNIYNEQFF; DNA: TGTGCCAGCTCCCCGGGAGGGAACATCTACAATGAGCAGTTCTTC
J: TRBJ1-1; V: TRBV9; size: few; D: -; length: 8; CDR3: CASSVAAF; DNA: TGTGCCAGCAGCGTAGCCGCCTTT
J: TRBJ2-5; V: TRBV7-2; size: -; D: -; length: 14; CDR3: CASSLSYTQETQYF; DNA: TGTGCCAGCAGCTTATCGTACACCCAAGAGACCCAGTACTTC
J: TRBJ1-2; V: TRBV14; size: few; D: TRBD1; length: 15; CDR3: CASSRATDRWWGYTF; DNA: TGTGCCAGCAGCCGGGCGACGGACAGGTGGTGGGGCTACACCTTC
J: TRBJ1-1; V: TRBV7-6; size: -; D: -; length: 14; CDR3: CASSSGGQNTEAFF; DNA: TGTGCCAGCAGCTCTGGGGGGCAGAACACTGAAGCTTTCTTT
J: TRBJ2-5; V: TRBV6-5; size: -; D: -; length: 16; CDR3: CASSYSWANREPTQYF; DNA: TGTGCCAGCAGTTACTCGTGGGCAAACAGGGAGCCGACCCAGTACTTC
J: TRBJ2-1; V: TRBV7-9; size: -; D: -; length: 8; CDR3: CASSPSFF; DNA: TGTGCCAGCAGCCCCAGCTTCTTC
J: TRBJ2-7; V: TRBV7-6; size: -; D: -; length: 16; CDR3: CASSLVGGAPTYEQYF; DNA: TGTGCCAGCAGCTTAGTTGGGGGGGCGCCCACCTACGAGCAGTACTTC
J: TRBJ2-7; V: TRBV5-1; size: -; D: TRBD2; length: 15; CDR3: CASSQLAGSSYEQYF; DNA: TGCGCCAGCAGCCAATTAGCGGGAAGCTCCTACGAGCAGTACTTC
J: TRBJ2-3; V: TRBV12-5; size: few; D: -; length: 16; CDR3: CASGLDGTPSTDTQYF; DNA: TGTGCTAGTGGTTTGGACGGGACACCTAGCACAGATACGCAGTATTTT
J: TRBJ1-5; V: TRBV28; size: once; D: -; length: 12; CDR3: CASRDKGQPQHF; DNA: TGTGCCAGCAGGGATAAAGGTCAGCCCCAGCATTTT
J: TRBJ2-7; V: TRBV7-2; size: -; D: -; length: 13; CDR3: CASSFQGPHEQYF; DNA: TGTGCCAGCAGCTTCCAGGGGCCCCACGAGCAGTACTTC
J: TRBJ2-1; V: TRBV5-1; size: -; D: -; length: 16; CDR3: CASSLVGAASYNEQFF; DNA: TGCGCCAGCAGCTTGGTAGGGGCTGCCTCCTACAATGAGCAGTTCTTC
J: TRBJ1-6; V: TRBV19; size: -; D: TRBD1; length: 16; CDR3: CASSSRDRGYNSPLHF; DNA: TGTGCCAGTAGTTCCCGGGACAGGGGGTATAATTCACCCCTCCACTTT
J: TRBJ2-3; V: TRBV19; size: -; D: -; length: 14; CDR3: CASSNRDFTDTQYF; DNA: TGTGCCAGTAGTAACCGGGACTTCACAGATACGCAGTATTTT
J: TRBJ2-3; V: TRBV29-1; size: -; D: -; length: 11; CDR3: CSVVWADTQYF; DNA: TGCAGCGTTGTTTGGGCAGATACGCAGTATTTT
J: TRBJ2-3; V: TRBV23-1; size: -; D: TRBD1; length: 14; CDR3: CASSHPDRVNTQYF; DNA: TGCGCCAGCAGTCACCCGGACAGGGTGAATACGCAGTATTTT
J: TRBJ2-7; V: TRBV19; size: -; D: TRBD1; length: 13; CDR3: CASSPGTAYEQYF; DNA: TGTGCCAGTAGCCCCGGGACAGCCTACGAGCAGTACTTC
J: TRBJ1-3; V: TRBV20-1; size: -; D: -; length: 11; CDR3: CSAREKNTIYF; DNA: TGCAGTGCTAGAGAGAAAAACACCATATATTTT
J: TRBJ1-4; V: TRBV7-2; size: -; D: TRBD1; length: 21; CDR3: CASSLAPAGGVLGPTNEKLFF; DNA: TGTGCCAGCAGCTTAGCGCCGGCAGGGGGCGTCCTCGGGCCAACTAATGAAAAACTGTTTTTT
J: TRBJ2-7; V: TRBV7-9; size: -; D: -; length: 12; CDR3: CASSLVIYEQYF; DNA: TGTGCCAGCAGCTTAGTTATTTACGAGCAGTACTTC
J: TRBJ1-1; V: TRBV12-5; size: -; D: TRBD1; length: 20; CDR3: CASGFLFTGEDRGRSTEAFF; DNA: TGTGCTAGTGGTTTCCTCTTTACGGGAGAAGACAGGGGGCGGAGTACTGAAGCTTTCTTT
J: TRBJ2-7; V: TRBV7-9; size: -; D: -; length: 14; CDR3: CASSLGTVSNEQYF; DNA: TGTGCCAGCAGCTTAGGGACAGTCTCGAACGAGCAGTACTTC
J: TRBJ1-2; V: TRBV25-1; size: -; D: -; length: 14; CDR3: CASSEGGLGYGYTF; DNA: TGTGCCAGCAGTGAAGGGGGGCTTGGCTATGGCTACACCTTC
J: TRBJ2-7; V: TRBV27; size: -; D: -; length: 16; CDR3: CASSSTGPLGVYEQYF; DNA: TGTGCCAGCAGTTCGACGGGACCTCTAGGGGTATACGAGCAGTACTTC
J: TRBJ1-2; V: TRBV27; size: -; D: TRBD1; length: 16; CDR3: CASSSLFGTGDSGYTF; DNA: TGTGCCAGCAGTTCCCTTTTCGGGACAGGGGATAGTGGCTACACCTTC
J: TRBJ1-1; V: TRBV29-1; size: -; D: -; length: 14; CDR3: CSVNPPRGRTEAFF; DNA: TGCAGCGTTAACCCTCCCAGGGGAAGAACTGAAGCTTTCTTT